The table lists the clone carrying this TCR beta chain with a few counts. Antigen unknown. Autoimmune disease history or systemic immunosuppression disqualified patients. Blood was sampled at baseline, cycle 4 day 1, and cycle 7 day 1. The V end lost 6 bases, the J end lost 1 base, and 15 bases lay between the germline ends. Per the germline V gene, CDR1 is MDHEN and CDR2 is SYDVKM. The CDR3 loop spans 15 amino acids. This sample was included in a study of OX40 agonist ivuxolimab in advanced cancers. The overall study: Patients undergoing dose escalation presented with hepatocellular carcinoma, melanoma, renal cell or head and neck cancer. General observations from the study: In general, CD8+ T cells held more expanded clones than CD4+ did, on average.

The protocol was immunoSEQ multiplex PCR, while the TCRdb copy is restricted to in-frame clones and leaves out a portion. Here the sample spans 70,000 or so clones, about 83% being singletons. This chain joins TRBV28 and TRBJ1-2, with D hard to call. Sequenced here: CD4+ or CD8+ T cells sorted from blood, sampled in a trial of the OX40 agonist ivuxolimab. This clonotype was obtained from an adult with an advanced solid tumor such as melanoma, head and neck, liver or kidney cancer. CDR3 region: CASRTADGVNYGYTF. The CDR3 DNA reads TGTGCCAGCAGGACCGCGGACGGGGTTAACTATGGCTACACCTTC.